This T cell receptor beta chain was captured by sequencing in a study of beta chain features in type 1 diabetes. The isolated RNA, all of it, was reverse transcribed, so expressed TCRB transcripts were what got sequenced. Sequencing used immunoSEQ multiplex PCR; TCRdb keeps in-frame clones, though not all of them. The sample records roughly 150,000 clones, 11% being singletons. The CDR3 is made up of 14 amino acids. V was shortened by 0 bases and J by 5 bases, with 9 bases between the two germline ends. Germline lookup yields CDR1 SGHNT and CDR2 YYREEE (reference sequence). The chain couples TRBV5-4 to TRBJ2-1; D unresolved. This sequence originates from a man between 18 and 35 years old in good health. Sequences were obtained from central memory CD4+ T cells from blood. The CDR3 sequence is CASSLVSSNNEQFF. DNA of the CDR3: TGTGCCAGCAGCTTGGTGAGTTCAAACAATGAGCAGTTCTTC.